This T cell receptor (beta chain) was sequenced in a study of cytomegalovirus exposure and HLA in healthy donors. Trimming left V 3 bases short and J 2 bases short, with 10 bases between. Germline CDR1 SEHNR, CDR2 FQNEAQ (reference sequence). This CDR3 is 14 amino acids long. The assay was immunoSEQ multiplex PCR, and TCRdb's table has in-frame clones only and misses some. The sample consists of 95,000 to 150,000 clones, roughly 90% of them appearing once. This sequence originates from a woman between 18 and 30 years old in good health and CMV-seropositive. The chain carries TRBV7-9 and TRBJ1-1; weak D call: TRBD1 (5 bases). The source material was PBMCs. The CDR3 loop reads CASSFPGINTEAFF. The CDR3, as DNA: TGTGCCAGCAGCTTTCCAGGGATAAACACTGAAGCTTTCTTT. The full variable domain, completed using reference TRBV7-9 and TRBJ1-1, is DTGVSQNPRHKITKRGQNVTFRCDPISEHNRLYWYRQTLGQGPEFLTYFQNEAQLEKSRLLSDRFSAERPKGSFSTLEIQRTEQGDSAMYLCASSFPGINTEAFFGQGTRLTVV.